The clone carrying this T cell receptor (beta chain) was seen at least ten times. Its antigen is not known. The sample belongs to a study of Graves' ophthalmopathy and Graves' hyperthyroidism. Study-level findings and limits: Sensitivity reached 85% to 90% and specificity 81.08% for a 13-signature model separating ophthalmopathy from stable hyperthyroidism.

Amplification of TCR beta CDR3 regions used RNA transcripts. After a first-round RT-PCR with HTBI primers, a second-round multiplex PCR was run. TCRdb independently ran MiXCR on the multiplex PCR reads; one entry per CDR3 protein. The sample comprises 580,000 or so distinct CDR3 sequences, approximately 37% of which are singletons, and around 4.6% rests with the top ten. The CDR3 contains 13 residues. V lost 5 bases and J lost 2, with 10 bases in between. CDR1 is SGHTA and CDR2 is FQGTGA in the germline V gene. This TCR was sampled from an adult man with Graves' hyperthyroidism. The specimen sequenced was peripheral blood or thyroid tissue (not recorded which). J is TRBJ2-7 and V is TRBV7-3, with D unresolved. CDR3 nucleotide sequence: TGTGCCAGCAGCCTGAACCCCGCCTACGAGCAGTACTTC. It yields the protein CASSLNPAYEQYF. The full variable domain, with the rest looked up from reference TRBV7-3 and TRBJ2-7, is GAGVSQTPSNKVTEKGKYVELRCDPISGHTALYWYRQSLGQGPEFLIYFQGTGAADDSGLPNDRFFAVRPEGSVSTLKIQRTERGDSAVYLCASSLNPAYEQYFGPGTRLTVT.